This T cell receptor beta chain is drawn from a study of cytomegalovirus exposure and HLA in healthy donors. Study summary: Approximately 170 million T cells yielded some 120 million unique TCR beta sequences in earlier analysis. Findings and caveats of the study: When a later analysis compared HLA-associated TCR beta chains with equally common others, the HLA-associated chains turned out to be more clonally expanded and to have lower generation probabilities. The authors considered a cluster of highly shared sequence variants likely to be a sequencing artifact.

A remark on this clone: Its antigen is unidentified.

PCR amplification relied on 60 Vbeta primers (plus 13 Jbeta primers). Sequencing was performed with immunoSEQ multiplex PCR; in TCRdb, only in-frame clones are kept and a portion is missing. This sample has under 200,000 clones, with approximately 84% found just once. Though nominally healthy at sampling, donors likely had unrecorded immune exposures. The CDR3 contains 17 residues. Germline-derived CDR1 and CDR2 are MDHEN and SYDVKM. V shed 3 bases, J shed 3 bases, and the junction held 13 bases outside the gene matches. Sequencing was performed on PBMCs. The rearrangement links TRBV28 to TRBJ2-7, with 8 bases lining up with TRBD1. The receptor was derived from a boy between 2 and 15 years old in good health and CMV-seronegative. The CDR3: CASSFLGQVGLNYEQYF. Written as DNA, the CDR3 is TGTGCCAGCAGTTTCCTGGGACAGGTCGGGTTGAACTACGAGCAGTACTTC.